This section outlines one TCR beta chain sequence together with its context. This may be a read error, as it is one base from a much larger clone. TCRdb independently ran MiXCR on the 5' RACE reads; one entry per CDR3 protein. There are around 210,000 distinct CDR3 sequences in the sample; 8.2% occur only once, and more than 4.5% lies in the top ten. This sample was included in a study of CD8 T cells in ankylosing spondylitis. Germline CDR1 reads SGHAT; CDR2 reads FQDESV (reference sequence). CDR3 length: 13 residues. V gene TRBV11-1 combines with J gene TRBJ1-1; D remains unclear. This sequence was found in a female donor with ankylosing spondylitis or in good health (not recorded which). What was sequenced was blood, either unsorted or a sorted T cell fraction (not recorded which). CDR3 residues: CASSNPGNTETFF. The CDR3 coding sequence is TGTGCCAGCAGCAACCCGGGGAACACTGAAACTTTCTTT.